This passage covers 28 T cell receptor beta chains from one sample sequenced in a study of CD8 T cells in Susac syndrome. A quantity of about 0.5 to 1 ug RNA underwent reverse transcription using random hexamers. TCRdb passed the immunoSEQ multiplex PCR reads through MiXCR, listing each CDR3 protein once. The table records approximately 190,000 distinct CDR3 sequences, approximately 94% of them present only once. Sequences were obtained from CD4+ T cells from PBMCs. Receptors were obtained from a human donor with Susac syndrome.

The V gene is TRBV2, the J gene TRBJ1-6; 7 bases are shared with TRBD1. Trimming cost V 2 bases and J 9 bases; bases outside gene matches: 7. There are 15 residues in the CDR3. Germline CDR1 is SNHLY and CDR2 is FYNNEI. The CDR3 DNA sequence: TGTGCCAGCAGTGAATACCGAGGGGGCGGTTCACCCCTCCACTTT. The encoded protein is CASSEYRGGGSPLHF.

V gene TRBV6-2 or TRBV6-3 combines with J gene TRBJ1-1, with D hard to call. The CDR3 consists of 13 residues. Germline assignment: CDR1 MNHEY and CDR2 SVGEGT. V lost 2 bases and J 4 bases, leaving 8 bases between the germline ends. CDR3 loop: CASSYTGLTEAFF. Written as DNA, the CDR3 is TGTGCCAGCAGTTACACCGGACTCACTGAAGCTTTCTTT.

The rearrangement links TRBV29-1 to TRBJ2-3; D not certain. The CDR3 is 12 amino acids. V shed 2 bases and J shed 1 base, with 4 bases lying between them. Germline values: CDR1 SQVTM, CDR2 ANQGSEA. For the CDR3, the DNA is TGCAGCGTTGAAAAGGGCACAGATACGCAGTATTTT. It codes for CSVEKGTDTQYF.

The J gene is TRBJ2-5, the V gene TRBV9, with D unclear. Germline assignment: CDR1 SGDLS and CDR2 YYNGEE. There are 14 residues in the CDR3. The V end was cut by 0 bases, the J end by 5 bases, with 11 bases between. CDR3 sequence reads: CASSVVGFSETQYF. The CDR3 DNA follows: TGTGCCAGCAGCGTAGTGGGGTTTTCGGAGACCCAGTACTTC.

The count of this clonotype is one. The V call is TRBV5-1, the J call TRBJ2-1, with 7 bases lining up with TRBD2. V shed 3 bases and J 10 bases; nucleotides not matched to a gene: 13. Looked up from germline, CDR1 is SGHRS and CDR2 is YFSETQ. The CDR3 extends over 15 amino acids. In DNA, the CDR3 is TGCGCCAGCAGCTCTGGACTAGGGCCCTGGGAGGAGCAGTTCTTC. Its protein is CASSSGLGPWEEQFF.

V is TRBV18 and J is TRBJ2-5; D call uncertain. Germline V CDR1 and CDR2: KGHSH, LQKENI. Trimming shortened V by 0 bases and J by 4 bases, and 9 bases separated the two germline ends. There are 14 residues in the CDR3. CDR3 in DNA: TGTGCCAGCTCACCACCTAACCTGGCAGAGACCCAGTACTTC. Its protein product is CASSPPNLAETQYF.

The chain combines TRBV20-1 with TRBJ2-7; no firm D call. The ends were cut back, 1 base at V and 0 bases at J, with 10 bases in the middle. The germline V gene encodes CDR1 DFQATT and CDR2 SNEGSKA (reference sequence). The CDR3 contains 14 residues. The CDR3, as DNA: TGCAGTGCTAGAGTCAGAGGTAGCTCCTACGAGCAGTACTTC. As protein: CSARVRGSSYEQYF.

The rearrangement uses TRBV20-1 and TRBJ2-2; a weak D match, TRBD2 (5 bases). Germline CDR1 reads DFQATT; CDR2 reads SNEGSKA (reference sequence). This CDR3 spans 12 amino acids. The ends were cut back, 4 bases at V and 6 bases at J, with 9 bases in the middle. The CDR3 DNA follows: TGCAGTGCTAATGGCGGGCCCGGGGAGCTGTTTTTT. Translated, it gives CSANGGPGELFF.

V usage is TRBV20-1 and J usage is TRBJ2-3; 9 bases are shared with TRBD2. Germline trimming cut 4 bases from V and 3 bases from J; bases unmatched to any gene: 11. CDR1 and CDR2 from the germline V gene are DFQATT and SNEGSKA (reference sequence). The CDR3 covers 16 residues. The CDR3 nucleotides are TGCAGTGCTATTCCGGGACTAGCAATTAGTACAGATACGCAGTATTTT. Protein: CSAIPGLAISTDTQYF.

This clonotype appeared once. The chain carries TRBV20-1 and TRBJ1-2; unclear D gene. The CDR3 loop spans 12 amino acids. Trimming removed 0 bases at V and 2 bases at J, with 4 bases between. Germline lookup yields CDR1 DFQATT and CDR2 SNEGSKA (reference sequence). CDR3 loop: CSARDVNYGYTF. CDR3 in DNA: TGCAGTGCTAGAGACGTAAACTATGGCTACACCTTC.

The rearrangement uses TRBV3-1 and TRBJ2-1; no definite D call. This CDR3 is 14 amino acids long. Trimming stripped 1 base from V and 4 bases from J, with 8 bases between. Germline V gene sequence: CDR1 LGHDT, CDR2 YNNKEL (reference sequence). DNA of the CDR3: TGTGCCAGCAGCCAAGGTCTCTATTACAATGAGCAGTTCTTC. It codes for CASSQGLYYNEQFF.

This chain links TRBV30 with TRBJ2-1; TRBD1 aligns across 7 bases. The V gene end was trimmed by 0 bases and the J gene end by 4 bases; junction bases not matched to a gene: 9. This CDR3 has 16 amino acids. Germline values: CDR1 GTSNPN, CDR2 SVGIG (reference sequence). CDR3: CAWSVLSPGGYNEQFF. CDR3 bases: TGTGCCTGGAGTGTACTGTCGCCAGGGGGATACAATGAGCAGTTCTTC.

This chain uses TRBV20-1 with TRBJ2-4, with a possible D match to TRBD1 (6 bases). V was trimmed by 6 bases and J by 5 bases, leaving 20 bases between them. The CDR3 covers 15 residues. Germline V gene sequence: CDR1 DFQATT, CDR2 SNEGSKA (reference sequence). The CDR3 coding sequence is TGCAGTGCCACCGAACAGGGTTCCGTTCAAAACATTCAGTACTTC. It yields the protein CSATEQGSVQNIQYF.

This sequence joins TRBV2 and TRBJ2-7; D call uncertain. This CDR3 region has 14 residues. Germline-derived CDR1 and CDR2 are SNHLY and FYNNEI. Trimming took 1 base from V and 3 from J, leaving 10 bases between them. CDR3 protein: CASSEGRKGYEQYF. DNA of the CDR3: TGTGCCAGCAGTGAAGGGCGGAAGGGCTACGAGCAGTACTTC.

The chain's CDR3 is CASSTWSTEAFF. CDR3 nucleotide sequence: TGTGCCAGCAGCACATGGTCCACTGAAGCTTTCTTT. The V call is TRBV5-4, the J call TRBJ1-1; D gene unclear. CDR1 SGHNT and CDR2 YYREEE come from the germline V gene (reference sequence). The CDR3 sequence is 12 residues long. V lost 4 bases to trimming and J lost 4 bases, with 8 bases between them.

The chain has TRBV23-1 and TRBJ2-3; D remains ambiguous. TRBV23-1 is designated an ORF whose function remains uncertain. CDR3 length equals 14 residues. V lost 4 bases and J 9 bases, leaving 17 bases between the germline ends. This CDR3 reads CASSRPITAYTQYF. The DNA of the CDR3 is TGCGCCAGCAGTCGACCCATTACAGCGTACACGCAGTATTTT.

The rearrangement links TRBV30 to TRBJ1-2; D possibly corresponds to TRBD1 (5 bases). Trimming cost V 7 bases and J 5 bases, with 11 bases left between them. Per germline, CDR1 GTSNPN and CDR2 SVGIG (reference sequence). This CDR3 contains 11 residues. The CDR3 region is CAYTGLYGYTF. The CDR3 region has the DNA TGTGCCTACACGGGGCTTTATGGCTACACCTTC.

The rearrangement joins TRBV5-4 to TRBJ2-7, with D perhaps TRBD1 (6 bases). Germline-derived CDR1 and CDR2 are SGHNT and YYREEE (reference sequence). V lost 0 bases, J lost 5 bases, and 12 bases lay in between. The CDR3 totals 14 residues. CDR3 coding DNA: TGTGCCAGCAGCTTGGGCAGGGGTCTCCACGAGCAGTACTTC. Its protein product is CASSLGRGLHEQYF.

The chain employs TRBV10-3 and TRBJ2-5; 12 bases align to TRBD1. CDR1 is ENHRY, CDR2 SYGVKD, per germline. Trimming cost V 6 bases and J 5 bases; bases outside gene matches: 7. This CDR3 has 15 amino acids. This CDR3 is CAIRGTGGIGETQYF. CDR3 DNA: TGTGCCATCAGGGGGACAGGGGGCATCGGGGAGACCCAGTACTTC.

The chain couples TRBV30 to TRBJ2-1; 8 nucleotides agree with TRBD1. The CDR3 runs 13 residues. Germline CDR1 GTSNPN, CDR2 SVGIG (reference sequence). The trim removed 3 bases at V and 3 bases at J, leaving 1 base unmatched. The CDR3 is CAWRDRVYNEQFF. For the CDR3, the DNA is TGTGCCTGGAGGGACAGGGTCTACAATGAGCAGTTCTTC.

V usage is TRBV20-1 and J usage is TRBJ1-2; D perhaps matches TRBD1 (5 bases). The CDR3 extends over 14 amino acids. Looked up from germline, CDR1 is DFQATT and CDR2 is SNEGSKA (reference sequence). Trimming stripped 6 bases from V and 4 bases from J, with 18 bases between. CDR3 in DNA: TGCAGTGCCCCCCAGGGCATGGGTGCCTATGGCTACACCTTC. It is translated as CSAPQGMGAYGYTF.

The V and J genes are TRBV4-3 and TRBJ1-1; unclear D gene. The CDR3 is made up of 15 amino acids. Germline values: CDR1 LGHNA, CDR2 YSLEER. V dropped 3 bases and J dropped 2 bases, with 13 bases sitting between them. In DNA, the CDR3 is TGCGCCAGCAGCCAGGACCCCCAACCCAACACTGAAGCTTTCTTT. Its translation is CASSQDPQPNTEAFF.

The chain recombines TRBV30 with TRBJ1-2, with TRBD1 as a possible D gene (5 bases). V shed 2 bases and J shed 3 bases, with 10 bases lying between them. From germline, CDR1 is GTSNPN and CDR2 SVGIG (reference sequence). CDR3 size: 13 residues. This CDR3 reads CAWSQGRDYGYTF. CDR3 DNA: TGTGCCTGGAGTCAGGGACGAGACTATGGCTACACCTTC.

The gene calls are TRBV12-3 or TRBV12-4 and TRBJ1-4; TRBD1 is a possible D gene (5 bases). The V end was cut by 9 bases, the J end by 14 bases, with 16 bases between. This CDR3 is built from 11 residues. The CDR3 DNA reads TGTGCCAGTCAGGCAGGGATGGCCCTGTTTTTT. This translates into CASQAGMALFF.

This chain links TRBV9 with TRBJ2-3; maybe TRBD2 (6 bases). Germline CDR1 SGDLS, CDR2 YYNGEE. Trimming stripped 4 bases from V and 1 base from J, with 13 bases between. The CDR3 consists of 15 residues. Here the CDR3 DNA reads TGTGCCAGCAGCCTAACTAGCCCCCGCACAGATACGCAGTATTTT. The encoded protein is CASSLTSPRTDTQYF.

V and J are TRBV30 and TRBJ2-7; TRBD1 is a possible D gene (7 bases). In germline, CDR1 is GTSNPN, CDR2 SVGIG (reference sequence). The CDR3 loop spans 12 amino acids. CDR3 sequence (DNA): TGTGCTTGGCTAGGAGGGGGCCCTGAGCAGTACTTC. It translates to CAWLGGGPEQYF.

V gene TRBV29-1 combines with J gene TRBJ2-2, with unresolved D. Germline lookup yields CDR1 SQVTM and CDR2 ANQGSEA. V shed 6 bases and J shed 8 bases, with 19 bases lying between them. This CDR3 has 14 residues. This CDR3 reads CSVSTFGSVGELFF. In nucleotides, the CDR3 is TGCAGCGTCTCGACGTTCGGAAGCGTTGGGGAGCTGTTTTTT.

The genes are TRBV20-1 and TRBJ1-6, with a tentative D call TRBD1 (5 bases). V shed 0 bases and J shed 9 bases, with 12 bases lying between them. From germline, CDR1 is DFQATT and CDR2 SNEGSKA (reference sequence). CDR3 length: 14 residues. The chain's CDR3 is CSARDGGKGSPLHF. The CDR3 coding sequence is TGCAGTGCTAGAGATGGGGGTAAAGGTTCACCCCTCCACTTT.